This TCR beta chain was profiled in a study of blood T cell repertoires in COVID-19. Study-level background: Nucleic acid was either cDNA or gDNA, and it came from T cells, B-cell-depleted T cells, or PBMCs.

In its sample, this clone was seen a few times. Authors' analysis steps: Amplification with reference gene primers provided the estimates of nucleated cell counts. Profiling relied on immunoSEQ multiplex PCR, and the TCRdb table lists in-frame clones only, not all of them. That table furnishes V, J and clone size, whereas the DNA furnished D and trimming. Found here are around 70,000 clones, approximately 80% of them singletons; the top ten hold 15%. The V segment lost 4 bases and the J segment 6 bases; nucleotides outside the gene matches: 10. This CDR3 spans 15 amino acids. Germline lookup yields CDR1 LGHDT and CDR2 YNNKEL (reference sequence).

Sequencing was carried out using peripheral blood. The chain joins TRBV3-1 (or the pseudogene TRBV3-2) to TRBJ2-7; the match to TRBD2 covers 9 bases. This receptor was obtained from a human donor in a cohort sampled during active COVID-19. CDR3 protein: CASSPWREGLVEQYF. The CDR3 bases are TGTGCCAGCAGCCCTTGGCGGGAGGGCCTCGTCGAGCAGTACTTC.